Listed below are T cell receptor beta chains from one sample, sequenced in a study of blood T cell repertoires in COVID-19. The protocol was immunoSEQ multiplex PCR, while the TCRdb copy is restricted to in-frame clones and leaves out a portion. In the table there are around 100,000 clones, around 87% of which are singletons. Source material: peripheral blood. The receptor source for this set is a woman in her twenties or thirties with acute or convalescent COVID-19. CDR3s include the opening cysteine and the closing phenylalanine or tryptophan. A D gene is named only where the DNA matches it firmly. The size entry is marked missing in some rows and otherwise reads once, few, many or a size class.

j_call,d_call,clone_size,v_call,cdr3_nt,cdr3_aa
TRBJ2-7,.,.,TRBV4-2,TGTGCCAGCAGCCAAGGGCATGGGGGCTCCGGATGGGAGCAGTACTTC,CASSQGHGGSGWEQYF
TRBJ1-6,.,.,TRBV27,TGTGCCAGCCGCCTGGGCAGCTCCTATAATTCACCCCTCCACTTT,CASRLGSSYNSPLHF
TRBJ2-7,.,.,TRBV19,TGTGCCAGTAGTATCGGCAGGTCCTACGAGCAGTACTTC,CASSIGRSYEQYF
TRBJ2-1,.,.,TRBV5-1,TGCGCCAGCAGCTTGGCAAGGGCCGGAGGTGACAATGAGCAGTTCTTC,CASSLARAGGDNEQFF
TRBJ2-7,TRBD1,.,TRBV7-9,TGTGCCAGCAGTCAGGACAGGGCTCGGGACGAGCAGTACTTC,CASSQDRARDEQYF
TRBJ1-4,TRBD1,.,TRBV5-1,TGCGCCAGCAGCAACCGACAGGGAGAGAAAGAAAAACTGTTTTTT,CASSNRQGEKEKLFF
TRBJ2-1,.,.,TRBV3-1/TRBV3-2,TGTGCCAGCAGCCAGACTACGGTGGGGGAGCAGTTCTTC,CASSQTTVGEQFF
TRBJ2-1,.,.,TRBV28,TGTGCCAGCAGTTTAACTGTTACCTACAATGAGCAGTTCTTC,CASSLTVTYNEQFF
TRBJ1-4,.,.,TRBV12-3/TRBV12-4,TGTGCCAGCAGTTGGACAGAGGAAAAACTGTTTTTT,CASSWTEEKLFF
TRBJ1-1,.,.,TRBV6-5,TGTGCCAGCAGTTCAGGGAATCTGGCTGAAGCTTTCTTT,CASSSGNLAEAFF
TRBJ1-1,.,.,TRBV12-3/TRBV12-4,TGTGCCAGCAGTTTTTCGAGGGACACTGAAGCTTTCTTT,CASSFSRDTEAFF
TRBJ1-2,.,once,TRBV5-4,TGTGCCAGCAGCTTCGGGGCGGAGGCGGGGGGCTACACCTTC,CASSFGAEAGGYTF
TRBJ1-5,.,.,TRBV12-3/TRBV12-4,TGTGCCAGCACCCGCTCTAGTGCAACGTCCCAGCATTTT,CASTRSSATSQHF
TRBJ1-2,.,.,TRBV19,TGTGCCAGTAGTATGGCCCCCTTTGTCCACGGCTACACCTTC,CASSMAPFVHGYTF
TRBJ1-2,TRBD1,.,TRBV2,TGTGCCAGCAGCGGGACAGGGTGGGACTATGGCTACACCTTC,CASSGTGWDYGYTF
TRBJ1-5,TRBD1,once,TRBV5-6,TGTGCCAGCAGCGTGACAGGGCCCAATCAGCCCCAGCATTTT,CASSVTGPNQPQHF
TRBJ2-7,TRBD1,.,TRBV24-1,TGTGCCACCAGTGCCCGGGACAGAGGCTACGAGCAGTACTTC,CATSARDRGYEQYF
TRBJ2-6,TRBD1,.,TRBV4-1,TGCGCCAGCAGCCTACCCGAGACAGGGAGTGAACTCGGGGCCAACGTCCTGACTTTC,CASSLPETGSELGANVLTF
TRBJ1-2,.,.,TRBV11-1,TGTGCCAGCAGCCCCGGCGGAGGGCGAGGCTATGGCTACACCTTC,CASSPGGGRGYGYTF
TRBJ2-3,.,.,TRBV10-3,TGTGCCATCAGTGCCTCGACTCGCCTCACAGATACGCAGTATTTT,CAISASTRLTDTQYF
TRBJ1-5,.,.,TRBV23-1,TGCGCCAGCAGTCACCCTAATCAGCCCCAGCATTTT,CASSHPNQPQHF
TRBJ1-6,.,.,TRBV6-5,TGTGCCAGCAGTTACTCGGAGTATAATTCACCCCTCCACTTT,CASSYSEYNSPLHF
TRBJ1-4,.,.,TRBV7-9,TGTGCCAGCAGCCCTCCTGGCGGGGCGGGGGAAAAACTGTTTTTT,CASSPPGGAGEKLFF
TRBJ1-4,.,.,TRBV7-6,TGTGCCAGCGGAGGGGCAACTAATGAAAAACTGTTTTTT,CASGGATNEKLFF